The 7 T cell receptor beta chains reported below all come from one sample, sequenced in a study of Ad26.COV2.S vaccination and SARS-CoV-2 variants. Specified treatment: roughly 20 received Ad26.COV2.S at low or high dose, single or two shots; about 5 received placebo; per-sample allocation not given. Samples analyzed were those drawn on day 63 after the first vaccine or placebo injection. TCRdb's copy holds only in-frame clones and misses some; the assay was immunoSEQ multiplex PCR. The table includes around 340,000 clones, roughly nine tenths detected once. Sequencing used peripheral blood, obtained in a trial of Ad26.COV2.S vaccine versus placebo. These receptors were taken from a person between 18 and 65 years old who received the Ad26.COV2.S COVID-19 vaccine or a placebo.

The chain joins TRBV7-9 to TRBJ2-1; tentative D call: TRBD2 (6 bases). V was trimmed by 3 bases and J by 7 bases, leaving 19 bases between them. The CDR3 is 16 amino acids. Germline values: CDR1 SEHNR, CDR2 FQNEAQ (reference sequence). CDR3 nucleotides: TGTGCCAGCAGCTTGCTCCCGGGGGACCTGGGGAATGAGCAGTTCTTC. This sequence encodes CASSLLPGDLGNEQFF.

The chain links TRBV9 to TRBJ2-1; 12 bases agree with TRBD2. The CDR3 runs to 14 residues. Looked up from germline, CDR1 is SGDLS and CDR2 is YYNGEE. The ends lost 4 bases at V and 10 bases at J; junction bases unmatched: 6. The CDR3 DNA is TGTGCCAGCAGCCGGACTAGCGGGATTAGGGAGCAGTTCTTC. Protein product: CASSRTSGIREQFF.

This chain joins TRBV4-1 and TRBJ2-3, with TRBD2 matching 10 bases. J lost 3 bases, V lost 1 base, and 7 bases had no gene match. This CDR3 region has 17 residues. CDR1 MGHRA and CDR2 YSYEKL come from the germline V gene. The DNA of the CDR3 is TGCGCCAGCAGCCAAGGTCGCGCTAGCGGGAGTACAGATACGCAGTATTTT. As protein: CASSQGRASGSTDTQYF.

The V and J genes are TRBV12-5 and TRBJ1-2, with D possibly matching TRBD1 (6 bases). The CDR3 contains 15 residues. CDR1 is LGHNT and CDR2 is FRNRAP in the germline V gene. The ends were cut back, 7 bases at V and 2 bases at J, with 17 bases in the middle. CDR3 amino acids: CASALGNRANYGYTF. The CDR3 nucleotides read TGTGCTAGTGCCCTTGGGAACAGGGCGAACTATGGCTACACCTTC.

The chain has TRBV2 and TRBJ2-7; 12 nucleotides match TRBD1. Per germline, CDR1 SNHLY and CDR2 FYNNEI. The junction had 9 bases not matched to a gene; V was cut back by 11 bases and J by 7 bases. CDR3 size: 13 residues. CDR3 nucleotides: TGTGCCGCTGGGGACAGGGGGCTTCGAGAGCAGTACTTC. Translation gives CAAGDRGLREQYF. Together with reference TRBV2 and TRBJ2-7, the CDR3 gives the full variable domain: EPEVTQTPSHQVTQMGQEVILRCVPISNHLYFYWYRQILGQKVEFLVSFYNNEISEKSEIFDDQFSVERPDGSNFTLKIRSTKLEDSAMYFCAAGDRGLREQYFGPGTRLTVT.

This CDR3 reads CASSLLVSVPYGYTF. In nucleotides, the CDR3 is TGTGCCAGCAGTTTATTGGTATCAGTACCCTATGGCTACACCTTC. The V and J genes are TRBV27 and TRBJ1-2, with unresolved D. Germline V lookup: CDR1 MNHEY, CDR2 SMNVEV (reference sequence). This CDR3 is 15 amino acids long. Trimming removed 1 base from V and 4 bases from J, with 13 bases in between.

The chain uses TRBV7-9 and TRBJ1-3; a possible D gene is TRBD1 (6 bases). The germline V gene has CDR1 SEHNR and CDR2 FQNEAQ (reference sequence). The CDR3 runs 15 residues. The germline V and J ends were trimmed by 1 base and 2 bases, with 9 bases remaining between them. The CDR3 protein is CASSLVTGTGNTIYF. For the CDR3, the DNA is TGTGCCAGCAGCTTAGTAACAGGGACTGGAAACACCATATATTTT.